These 19 T cell receptor beta chains originate from one sample sequenced in a study of patients and donors after allogeneic stem cell transplantation. TCRdb reanalysed the RT-PCR reads using MiXCR and keeps one entry per CDR3 protein. Of roughly 940,000 distinct CDR3 sequences listed, 18% are singletons. Sequencing was done on a sample of blood, either unsorted or a sorted T cell fraction (not recorded which). All receptors derive from a human donor who was either an allogeneic HSCT recipient or a stem cell or donor lymphocyte infusion donor (not recorded which). It is not recorded whose cells these are; they may come from a transplant donor.

This clonotype has just a few counts. This sequence joins TRBV21-1 and TRBJ1-1; TRBD1 was called by the table and not checked on the DNA. TRBV21-1 is designated a pseudogene. The CDR3 consists of 16 residues. CDR3 sequence reads: CASSKVPSQGDTEAFF. The CDR3 DNA sequence: TGTGCCAGCAGCAAAGTGCCCTCACAGGGGGACACTGAAGCTTTCTTT.

This clonotype was observed a handful of times. The gene calls are TRBV5-1 and TRBJ1-1; D not resolved. V was pared by 6 bases and J by 1 base, with 7 bases between. Germline loops: CDR1 SGHRS, CDR2 YFSETQ. This CDR3 has 12 amino acids. The CDR3 region has the DNA TGCGCCAGCACTACGGCGAACACTGAAGCTTTCTTT. Protein product: CASTTANTEAFF.

The V call is TRBV24-1, the J call TRBJ2-5; TRBD1 might be the D (6 bases). The CDR3 length is 14 residues. Trimming removed 6 bases from V and 3 bases from J, with 13 bases in between. Germline values: CDR1 KGHDR, CDR2 SFDVKD. The CDR3 sequence: CATSPGTKKETQYF. CDR3 DNA: TGTGCCACCAGTCCTGGGACAAAGAAAGAGACCCAGTACTTC.

This chain connects TRBV12-3 or TRBV12-4 to TRBJ2-1, with D hard to call. CDR3 length: 12 amino acids. The V gene lost 9 bases and the J gene lost 7 bases, with 13 bases spanning the gap. CDR3 amino acids: CASRSWENEQFF. The CDR3 DNA follows: TGTGCCAGTCGCTCATGGGAAAATGAGCAGTTCTTC.

The chain couples TRBV27 to TRBJ1-5; TRBD1 agrees at 7 bases. The CDR3 sequence is 13 residues long. The ends lost 6 bases at V and 6 bases at J; junction bases unmatched: 5. Germline V CDR1 and CDR2: MNHEY, SMNVEV (reference sequence). The CDR3 region has the DNA TGTGCCAGCAGGGACAGGTTGAGTCAGCCCCAGCATTTT. It yields the protein CASRDRLSQPQHF.

In its sample, this clonotype was seen a few times. The J gene is TRBJ1-2, the V gene TRBV6-1, with TRBD1 matching 7 bases. CDR3 length: 13 amino acids. The junction had 10 bases not matched to a gene; V was cut back by 9 bases and J by 6 bases. CDR1 and CDR2 (germline): MNHNS, SASEGT. The CDR3 region has the DNA TGTGCCAGTAAGCCCGACAGGGAGGATGGCTACACCTTC. Encoded protein: CASKPDREDGYTF.

V is TRBV7-2 and J is TRBJ2-7; the match to TRBD1 covers 9 bases. J gave up 4 bases and V 5 bases, and 9 bases lay outside the gene matches. Germline assignment: CDR1 SGHTA and CDR2 FQGNSA. CDR3 length equals 15 residues. CDR3 DNA sequence: TGTGCCAGCAGCGAAGCAGGGACAGGGTTTTACGAGCAGTACTTC. Translating gives CASSEAGTGFYEQYF.

This clonotype came up a few times. The J gene is TRBJ1-2, the V gene TRBV5-1; TRBD1 matches 10 bases. The CDR3 is 16 amino acids. J gave up 1 base and V 0 bases, and 3 bases lay outside the gene matches. Germline values: CDR1 SGHRS, CDR2 YFSETQ. The CDR3 nucleotides read TGCGCCAGCAGCTTGGCGGGGACAGGGGATAACTATGGCTACACCTTC. Protein sequence: CASSLAGTGDNYGYTF. Full variable domain (outside the CDR3, taken from reference TRBV5-1 and TRBJ1-2): KAGVTQTPRYLIKTRGQQVTLSCSPISGHRSVSWYQQTPGQGLQFLFEYFSETQRNKGNFPGRFSGRQFSNSRSEMNVSTLELGDSALYLCASSLAGTGDNYGYTFGSGTRLTVV.

The CDR3 reads CASSQDGGPGETQYF. The DNA for the CDR3 is TGTGCCAGCAGCCAAGATGGGGGTCCGGGAGAGACCCAGTACTTC. The V call is TRBV3-1, the J call TRBJ2-5; either TRBD1 or TRBD2 may supply D (5 bases each). Germline loops: CDR1 LGHDT, CDR2 YNNKEL (reference sequence). The length of the CDR3 is 15 residues. Deletions cut 0 bases from V and 4 bases from J, with 12 bases between.

The chain couples TRBV7-2 to TRBJ2-1; D not certain. The germline V gene encodes CDR1 SGHTA and CDR2 FQGNSA. The V and J ends lost 4 bases and 7 bases respectively, with 17 bases between them. CDR3 length: 15 residues. The CDR3 here is CASSSPSWYRNEQFF. The CDR3 DNA reads TGTGCCAGCAGCTCCCCAAGTTGGTATCGGAATGAGCAGTTCTTC.

CDR3 sequence reads: CSVEDLGQVHSNQPQHF. The DNA of the CDR3 is TGCAGCGTTGAAGATCTTGGACAGGTTCATAGCAATCAGCCCCAGCATTTT. The chain joins TRBV29-1 to TRBJ1-5; 7 bases line up with TRBD1. This CDR3 region has 17 residues. J gave up 0 bases and V 0 bases, and 8 bases lay outside the gene matches. CDR1 SQVTM and CDR2 ANQGSEA come from the germline V gene.

This clonotype was picked up a small number of times. The chain carries TRBV12-3 or TRBV12-4 and TRBJ2-1, with a tentative D call TRBD2 (5 bases). CDR3 length: 13 residues. Trimming shortened V by 8 bases and J by 9 bases, and 17 bases separated the two germline ends. The CDR3, as DNA: TGTGCCAGCGGACGAGGAGCTGAGGGTGAGCAGTTCTTC. This encodes CASGRGAEGEQFF.

The genes are TRBV25-1 and TRBJ2-5; D might be TRBD1 (6 bases). Trimming took 5 bases from V and 1 from J, leaving 17 bases between them. The CDR3 loop spans 16 amino acids. The germline V gene has CDR1 MGHDK and CDR2 SYGVNS. The CDR3 protein is CASSSGAFTTQETQYF. CDR3 in DNA: TGTGCCAGCAGTTCAGGGGCGTTTACCACCCAAGAGACCCAGTACTTC.

This clonotype was counted between two and nine times. The J gene is TRBJ1-2, the V gene TRBV7-2; TRBD1 is a possible D gene (5 bases). Trimming stripped 1 base from V and 4 bases from J, with 10 bases between. This CDR3 spans 14 amino acids. Per germline, CDR1 SGHTA and CDR2 FQGNSA. This chain's CDR3 is CASSLERGPYGYTF. CDR3 bases: TGTGCCAGCAGCTTAGAAAGGGGCCCCTATGGCTACACCTTC.

The rearrangement uses TRBV9 and TRBJ2-1; D perhaps matches TRBD1 (5 bases). Germline-derived CDR1 and CDR2 are SGDLS and YYNGEE. The CDR3 is 14 residues long. V dropped 6 bases and J dropped 1 base, with 11 bases sitting between them. Here the CDR3 reads CASNEGVSYNEQFF. CDR3 DNA sequence: TGTGCCAGCAACGAAGGGGTATCCTACAATGAGCAGTTCTTC. Variable domain in full (rest from reference TRBV9 and TRBJ2-1): DSGVTQTPKHLITATGQRVTLRCSPRSGDLSVYWYQQSLDQGLQFLIQYYNGEERAKGNILERFSAQQFPDLHSELNLSSLELGDSALYFCASNEGVSYNEQFFGPGTRLTVL.

The chain links TRBV20-1 to TRBJ2-5; D is unclear. Trimming took 4 bases from V and 0 from J, leaving 9 bases between them. This CDR3 has 13 residues. From germline, CDR1 is DFQATT and CDR2 SNEGSKA (reference sequence). This CDR3 is CSAKASHQETQYF. CDR3 nucleotide sequence: TGCAGTGCTAAGGCCAGCCACCAAGAGACCCAGTACTTC.

This clonotype was counted a few times. This chain connects TRBV7-9 to TRBJ1-2, with D possibly TRBD1 on 5 matching bases. Per germline, CDR1 SEHNR and CDR2 FQNEAQ (reference sequence). The CDR3 totals 14 residues. Trimming left V 3 bases short and J 8 bases short, with 16 bases between. The DNA for the CDR3 is TGTGCCAGCAGCTTGCAGGGTCCTGGGAGCGGCTACACCTTC. Its translation: CASSLQGPGSGYTF.

This clonotype was observed many times. This chain links TRBV29-1 with TRBJ1-2, with D maybe TRBD1 (6 bases). Trimming stripped 5 bases from V and 6 bases from J, with 16 bases between. The CDR3 totals 13 residues. Germline-derived CDR1 and CDR2 are SQVTM and ANQGSEA. CDR3 amino acids: CSVSKDSSNGYTF. CDR3 coding DNA: TGCAGCGTTTCTAAGGACAGTTCTAATGGCTACACCTTC.

The J gene is TRBJ1-1, the V gene TRBV4-1; no clear D gene. This CDR3 spans 13 amino acids. Germline values: CDR1 MGHRA, CDR2 YSYEKL. V was clipped by 2 bases and J by 6 bases, with 10 bases between them. Here the CDR3 reads CASSQPVSAEAFF. CDR3 coding DNA: TGCGCCAGCAGCCAACCAGTGAGCGCTGAAGCTTTCTTT.